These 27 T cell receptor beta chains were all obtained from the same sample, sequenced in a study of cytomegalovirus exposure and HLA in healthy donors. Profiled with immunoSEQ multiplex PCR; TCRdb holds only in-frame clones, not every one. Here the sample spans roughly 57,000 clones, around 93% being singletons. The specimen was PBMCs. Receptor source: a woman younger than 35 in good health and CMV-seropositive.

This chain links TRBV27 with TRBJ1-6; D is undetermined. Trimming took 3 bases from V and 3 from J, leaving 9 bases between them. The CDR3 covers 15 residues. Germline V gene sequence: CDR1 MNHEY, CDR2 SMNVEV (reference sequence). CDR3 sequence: CASSFRRNYNSPLHF. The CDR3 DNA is TGTGCCAGCAGTTTTCGCAGAAACTATAATTCACCCCTCCACTTT.

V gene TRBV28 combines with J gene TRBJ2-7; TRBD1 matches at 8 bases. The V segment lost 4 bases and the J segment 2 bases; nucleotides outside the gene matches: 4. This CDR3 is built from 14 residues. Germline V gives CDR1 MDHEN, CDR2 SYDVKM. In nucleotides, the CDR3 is TGTGCCAGCAGTTCTATGACAGGGGCCTACGAGCAGTACTTC. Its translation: CASSSMTGAYEQYF.

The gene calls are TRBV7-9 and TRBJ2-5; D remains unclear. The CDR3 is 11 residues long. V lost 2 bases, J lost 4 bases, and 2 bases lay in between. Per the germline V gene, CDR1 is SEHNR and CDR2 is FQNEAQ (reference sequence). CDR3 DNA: TGTGCCAGCAGCTTACTAGAGACCCAGTACTTC. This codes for CASSLLETQYF.

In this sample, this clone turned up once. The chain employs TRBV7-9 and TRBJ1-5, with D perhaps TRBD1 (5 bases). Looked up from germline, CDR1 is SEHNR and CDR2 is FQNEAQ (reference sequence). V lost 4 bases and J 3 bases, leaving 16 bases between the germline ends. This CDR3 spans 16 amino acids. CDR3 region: CASSSTNTGLNQPQHF. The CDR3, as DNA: TGTGCCAGCAGCTCTACCAACACAGGCCTCAATCAGCCCCAGCATTTT.

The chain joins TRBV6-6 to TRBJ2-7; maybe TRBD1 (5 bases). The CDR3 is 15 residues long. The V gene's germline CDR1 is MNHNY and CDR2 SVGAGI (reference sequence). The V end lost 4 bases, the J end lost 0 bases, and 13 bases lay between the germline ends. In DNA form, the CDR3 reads TGTGCCAGCAGTTCGGCAGGGCATGACTCCTACGAGCAGTACTTC. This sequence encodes CASSSAGHDSYEQYF.

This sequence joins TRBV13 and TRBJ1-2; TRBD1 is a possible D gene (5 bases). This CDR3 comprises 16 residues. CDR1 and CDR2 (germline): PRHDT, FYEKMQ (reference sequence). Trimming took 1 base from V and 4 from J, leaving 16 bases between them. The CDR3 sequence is CASSLDRGDPLYGYTF. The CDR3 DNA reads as TGTGCCAGCAGCTTAGATCGGGGGGATCCCCTCTATGGCTACACCTTC.

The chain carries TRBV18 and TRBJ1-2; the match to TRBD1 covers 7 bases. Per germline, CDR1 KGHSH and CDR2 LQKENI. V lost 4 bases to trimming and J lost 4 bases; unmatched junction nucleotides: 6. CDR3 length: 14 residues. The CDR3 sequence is CASSRLTGRYGYTF. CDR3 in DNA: TGTGCCAGCTCACGGTTGACAGGGCGCTATGGCTACACCTTC.

In nucleotides, the CDR3 is TGTGCCAGCAGCCCCGCCCCCGGACTAGCGGTTGGCTCTGGGGCCAACGTCCTGACTTTC. Translating it yields CASSPAPGLAVGSGANVLTF. The V call is TRBV5-4, the J call TRBJ2-6; 10 positions match TRBD2. V gave up 4 bases and J gave up 0 bases; unmatched junction bases: 13. Per germline, CDR1 SGHNT and CDR2 YYREEE (reference sequence). The CDR3 covers 20 residues. The whole variable domain, remainder taken from reference TRBV5-4 and TRBJ2-6, is ETGVTQSPTHLIKTRGQQVTLRCSSQSGHNTVSWYQQALGQGPQFIFQYYREEENGRGNFPPRFSGLQFPNYSSELNVNALELDDSALYLCASSPAPGLAVGSGANVLTFGAGSRLTVL.

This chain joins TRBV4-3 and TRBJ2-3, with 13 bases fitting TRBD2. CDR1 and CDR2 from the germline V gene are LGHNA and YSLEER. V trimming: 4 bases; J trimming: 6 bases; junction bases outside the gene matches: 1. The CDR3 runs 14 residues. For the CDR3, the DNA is TGCGCCAGCAGCCCACTAGCGGGGGGGGATACGCAGTATTTT. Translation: CASSPLAGGDTQYF.

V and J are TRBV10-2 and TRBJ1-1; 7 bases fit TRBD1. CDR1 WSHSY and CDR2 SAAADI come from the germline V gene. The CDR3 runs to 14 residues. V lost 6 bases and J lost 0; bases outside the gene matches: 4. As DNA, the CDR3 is TGCGCCAGCAGAGACAGGGTACTGAACACTGAAGCTTTCTTT. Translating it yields CASRDRVLNTEAFF.

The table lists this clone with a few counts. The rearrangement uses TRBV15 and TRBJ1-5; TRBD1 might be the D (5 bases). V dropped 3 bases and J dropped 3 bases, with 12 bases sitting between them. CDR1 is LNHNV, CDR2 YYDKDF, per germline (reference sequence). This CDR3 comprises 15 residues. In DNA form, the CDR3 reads TGTGCCACCAGCAGGGAGGGGTTTGACAATCAGCCCCAGCATTTT. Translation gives CATSREGFDNQPQHF. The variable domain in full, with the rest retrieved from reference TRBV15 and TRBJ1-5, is DAMVIQNPRYQVTQFGKPVTLSCSQTLNHNVMYWYQQKSSQAPKLLFHYYDKDFNNEADTPDNFQSRRPNTSFCFLDIRSPGLGDTAMYLCATSREGFDNQPQHFGDGTRLSIL.

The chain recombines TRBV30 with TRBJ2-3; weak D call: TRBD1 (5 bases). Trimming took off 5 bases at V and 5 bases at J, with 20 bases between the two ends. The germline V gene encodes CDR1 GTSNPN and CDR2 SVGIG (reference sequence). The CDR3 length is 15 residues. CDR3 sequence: CAWSFRIGAKDTQYF. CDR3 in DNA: TGTGCCTGGTCTTTCAGGATAGGGGCAAAAGATACGCAGTATTTT.

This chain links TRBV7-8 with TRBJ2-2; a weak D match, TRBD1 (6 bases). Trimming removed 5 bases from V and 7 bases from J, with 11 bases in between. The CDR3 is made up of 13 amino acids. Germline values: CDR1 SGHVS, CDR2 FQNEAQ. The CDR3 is CASSLQGIGELFF. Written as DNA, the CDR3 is TGTGCCAGCAGCCTACAGGGAATCGGGGAGCTGTTTTTT.

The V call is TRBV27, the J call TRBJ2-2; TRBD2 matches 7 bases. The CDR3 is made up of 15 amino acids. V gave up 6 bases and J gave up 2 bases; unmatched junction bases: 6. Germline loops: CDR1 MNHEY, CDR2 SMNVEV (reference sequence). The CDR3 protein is CASSPGTKNTGELFF. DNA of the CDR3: TGTGCCAGCAGCCCCGGGACTAAAAACACCGGGGAGCTGTTTTTT.

CDR3 bases: TGTGCCAGCAGCTTAGGGACTTCCTCCTACAATGAGCAGTTCTTC. It specifies CASSLGTSSYNEQFF. The chain employs TRBV13 and TRBJ2-1; D is undetermined. Germline V gives CDR1 PRHDT, CDR2 FYEKMQ (reference sequence). CDR3 size: 15 residues. The V end was cut by 0 bases, the J end by 0 bases, with 6 bases between.

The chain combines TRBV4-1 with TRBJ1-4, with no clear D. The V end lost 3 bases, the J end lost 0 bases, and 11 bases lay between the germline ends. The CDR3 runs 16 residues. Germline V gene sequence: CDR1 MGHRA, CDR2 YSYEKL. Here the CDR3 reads CASSHHNGATNEKLFF. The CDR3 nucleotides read TGCGCCAGCAGCCATCACAACGGAGCAACTAATGAAAAACTGTTTTTT.

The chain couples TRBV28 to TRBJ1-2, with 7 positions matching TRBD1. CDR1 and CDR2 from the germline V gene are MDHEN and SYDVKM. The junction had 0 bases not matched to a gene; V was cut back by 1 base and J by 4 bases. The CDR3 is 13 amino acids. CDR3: CASSLSGGYGYTF. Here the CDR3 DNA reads TGTGCCAGCAGTTTATCAGGGGGCTATGGCTACACCTTC.

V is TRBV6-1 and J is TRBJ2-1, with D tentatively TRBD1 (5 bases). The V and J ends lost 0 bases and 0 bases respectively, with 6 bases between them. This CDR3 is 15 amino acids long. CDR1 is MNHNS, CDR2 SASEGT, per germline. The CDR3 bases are TGTGCCAGCAGTGAAGCGGGGCGCTCCTACAATGAGCAGTTCTTC. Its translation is CASSEAGRSYNEQFF.

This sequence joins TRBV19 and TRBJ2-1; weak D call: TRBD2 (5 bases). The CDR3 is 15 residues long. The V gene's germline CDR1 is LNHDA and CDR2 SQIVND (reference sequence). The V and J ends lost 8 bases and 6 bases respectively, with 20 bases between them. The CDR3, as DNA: TGTGCCAGTTCACGCTCGGACTCCGGTGGCAATGAGCAGTTCTTC. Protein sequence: CASSRSDSGGNEQFF.

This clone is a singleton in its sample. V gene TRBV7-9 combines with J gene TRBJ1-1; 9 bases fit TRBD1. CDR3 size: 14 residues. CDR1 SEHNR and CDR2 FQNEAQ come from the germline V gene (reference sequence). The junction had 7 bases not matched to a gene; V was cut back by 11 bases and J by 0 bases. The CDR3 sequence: CAGHRGLMNTEAFF. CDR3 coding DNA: TGTGCCGGCCACAGGGGGCTTATGAACACTGAAGCTTTCTTT.

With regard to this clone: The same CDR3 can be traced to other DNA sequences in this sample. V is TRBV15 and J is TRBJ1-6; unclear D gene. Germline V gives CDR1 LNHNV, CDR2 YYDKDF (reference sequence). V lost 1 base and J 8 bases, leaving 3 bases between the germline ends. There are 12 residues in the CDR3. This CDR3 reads CATSRVDSPLHF. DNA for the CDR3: TGTGCCACCAGCAGAGTCGATTCACCCCTCCACTTT.

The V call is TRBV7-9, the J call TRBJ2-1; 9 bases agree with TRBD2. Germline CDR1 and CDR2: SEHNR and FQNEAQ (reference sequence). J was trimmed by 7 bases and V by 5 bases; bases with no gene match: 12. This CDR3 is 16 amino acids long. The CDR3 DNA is TGTGCCAGCAGCACAAACAGCGGGGGGACCACTAATGAGCAGTTCTTC. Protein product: CASSTNSGGTTNEQFF.

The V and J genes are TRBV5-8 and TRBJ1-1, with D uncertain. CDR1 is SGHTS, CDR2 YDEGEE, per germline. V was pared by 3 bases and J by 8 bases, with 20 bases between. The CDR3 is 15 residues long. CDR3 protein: CASSYLSGWGAEAFF. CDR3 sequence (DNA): TGTGCCAGCAGCTACCTCTCGGGGTGGGGTGCGGAAGCTTTCTTT.

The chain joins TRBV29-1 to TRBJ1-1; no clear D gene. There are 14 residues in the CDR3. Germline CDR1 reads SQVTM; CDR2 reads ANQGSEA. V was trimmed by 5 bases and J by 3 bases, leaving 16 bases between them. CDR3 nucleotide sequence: TGCAGCGTTAACTCGAGGGAACTGGACACTGAAGCTTTCTTT. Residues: CSVNSRELDTEAFF. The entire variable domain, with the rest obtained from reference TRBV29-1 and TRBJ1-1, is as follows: SAVISQKPSRDICQRGTSLTIQCQVDSQVTMMFWYRQQPGQSLTLIATANQGSEATYESGFVIDKFPISRPNLTFSTLTVSNMSPEDSSIYLCSVNSRELDTEAFFGQGTRLTVV.

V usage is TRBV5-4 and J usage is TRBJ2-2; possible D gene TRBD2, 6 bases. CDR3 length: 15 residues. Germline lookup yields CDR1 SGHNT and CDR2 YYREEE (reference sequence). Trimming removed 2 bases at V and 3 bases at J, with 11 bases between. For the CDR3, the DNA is TGTGCCAGCAGCTTTGGTCCGGGAGACACCGGGGAGCTGTTTTTT. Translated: CASSFGPGDTGELFF.

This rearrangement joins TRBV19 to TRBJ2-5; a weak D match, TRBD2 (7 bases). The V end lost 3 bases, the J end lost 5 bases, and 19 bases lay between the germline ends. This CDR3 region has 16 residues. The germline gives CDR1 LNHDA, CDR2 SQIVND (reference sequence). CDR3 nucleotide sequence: TGTGCCAGTAGTATTATGGCGCTCGGGGGGCTGGAGACCCAGTACTTC. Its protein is CASSIMALGGLETQYF.

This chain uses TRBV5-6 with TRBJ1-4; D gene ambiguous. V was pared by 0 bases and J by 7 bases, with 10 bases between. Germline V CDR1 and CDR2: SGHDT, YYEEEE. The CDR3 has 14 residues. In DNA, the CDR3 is TGTGCCAGCAGCTTGGGAGGGCAGGCTGAAAAACTGTTTTTT. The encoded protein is CASSLGGQAEKLFF. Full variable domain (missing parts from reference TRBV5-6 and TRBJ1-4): DAGVTQSPTHLIKTRGQQVTLRCSPKSGHDTVSWYQQALGQGPQFIFQYYEEEERQRGNFPDRFSGHQFPNYSSELNVNALLLGDSALYLCASSLGGQAEKLFFGSGTQLSVL.